The 28 T cell receptor beta chains listed next were all sequenced from one sample in a study of CD8 T cells in Susac syndrome. With random hexamers, about 0.5 to 1 ug RNA was reverse transcribed. From the immunoSEQ multiplex PCR reads, TCRdb called clonotypes with MiXCR, one entry per CDR3 protein. The table lists 200,000 to 300,000 distinct CDR3 sequences, 93% of them singletons. The sequenced sample was CD4+ T cells from PBMCs. The source is a human donor with multiple sclerosis.

This sequence joins TRBV5-4 and TRBJ1-1; 8 bases agree with TRBD1. Germline CDR1 and CDR2: SGHNT and YYREEE (reference sequence). The CDR3 runs to 14 residues. The junction had 9 bases not matched to a gene; V was cut back by 10 bases and J by 1 base. CDR3 DNA sequence: TGTGCCGGCAACTACAGGGGGACGAACACTGAAGCTTTCTTT. Encoded protein: CAGNYRGTNTEAFF. The complete variable domain, with remaining parts taken from reference TRBV5-4 and TRBJ1-1, reads ETGVTQSPTHLIKTRGQQVTLRCSSQSGHNTVSWYQQALGQGPQFIFQYYREEENGRGNFPPRFSGLQFPNYSSELNVNALELDDSALYLCAGNYRGTNTEAFFGQGTRLTVV.

This chain uses TRBV6-5 with TRBJ2-3; 10 nucleotides align to TRBD1. Germline CDR1 is MNHEY and CDR2 is SVGAGI. The CDR3 is made up of 15 amino acids. The ends lost 6 bases at V and 3 bases at J; junction bases unmatched: 6. In DNA, the CDR3 is TGTGCCAGCAGATCCGGACAGGGGGAGACAGATACGCAGTATTTT. It codes for CASRSGQGETDTQYF.

The rearrangement links TRBV12-3 or TRBV12-4 to TRBJ2-6; D may be TRBD1 (6 bases). The CDR3 length is 16 residues. Trimming pared 4 bases from V and 0 bases from J, leaving 10 bases between. The CDR3 nucleotides read TGTGCCAGCAGTTCTACAGGGCACTCTGGGGCCAACGTCCTGACTTTC. It specifies CASSSTGHSGANVLTF.

The chain combines TRBV6-1 with TRBJ2-1; D gene ambiguous. V lost 3 bases to trimming and J lost 5 bases, with 5 bases between them. CDR1 is MNHNS and CDR2 is SASEGT in the germline V gene. The CDR3 consists of 12 residues. The CDR3 loop reads CASSEEHNEQFF. The CDR3 bases are TGTGCCAGCAGTGAGGAGCACAATGAGCAGTTCTTC.

The rearrangement links TRBV7-2 to TRBJ1-4; no firm D call. This CDR3 comprises 13 residues. CDR1 is SGHTA, CDR2 FQGNSA, per germline. The V end was cut by 1 base, the J end by 8 bases, with 8 bases between. The CDR3 DNA is TGTGCCAGCAGCTTAGTTGACTCCGAAAAACTGTTTTTT. Amino acid sequence: CASSLVDSEKLFF. Combining the CDR3 with reference TRBV7-2 and TRBJ1-4 gives the whole variable domain GAGVSQSPSNKVTEKGKDVELRCDPISGHTALYWYRQSLGQGLEFLIYFQGNSAPDKSGLPSDRFSAERTGGSVSTLTIQRTQQEDSAVYLCASSLVDSEKLFFGSGTQLSVL.

This chain links TRBV4-1 with TRBJ1-5; D possibly corresponds to TRBD1 (5 bases). V dropped 3 bases and J dropped 4 bases, with 13 bases sitting between them. Germline V gene data show CDR1 as MGHRA and CDR2 as YSYEKL. CDR3 length equals 15 residues. CDR3 sequence: CASSQLGTVNQPQHF. CDR3 DNA: TGCGCCAGCAGCCAGCTTGGGACGGTAAATCAGCCCCAGCATTTT.

This chain uses TRBV11-2 with TRBJ2-6, with no clear D. Germline assignment: CDR1 SGHAT and CDR2 FQNNGV. The CDR3 is 15 residues long. V lost 5 bases and J lost 2, with 10 bases in between. CDR3 nucleotide sequence: TGTGCCAGCAGCCAGGCGGCAGCTGGGGCCAACGTCCTGACTTTC. This encodes CASSQAAAGANVLTF. The full variable domain, with the rest looked up from reference TRBV11-2 and TRBJ2-6, is EAGVAQSPRYKIIEKRQSVAFWCNPISGHATLYWYQQILGQGPKLLIQFQNNGVVDDSQLPKDRFSAERLKGVDSTLKIQPAKLEDSAVYLCASSQAAAGANVLTFGAGSRLTVL.

The CDR3 here is CASRAGTGRSQPQHF. CDR3 DNA sequence: TGTGCCAGTAGAGCCGGGACAGGGAGGAGTCAGCCCCAGCATTTT. The V and J genes are TRBV19 and TRBJ1-5, with 9 bases aligning to TRBD1. This CDR3 comprises 15 residues. V shed 6 bases, J shed 6 bases, and the junction held 9 bases outside the gene matches. Germline CDR1 LNHDA, CDR2 SQIVND (reference sequence).

This clonotype was detected only once. The chain joins TRBV2 to TRBJ2-3, with 9 bases aligning to TRBD2. This CDR3 contains 15 residues. With V trimmed by 11 bases and J by 2 bases, 11 bases remained unmatched. Germline CDR1 reads SNHLY; CDR2 reads FYNNEI. In nucleotides, the CDR3 is TGTGCCGCCAAACGCGGGGGGGTTGACACAGATACGCAGTATTTT. Encoded protein: CAAKRGGVDTDTQYF.

The V gene is TRBV30, the J gene TRBJ1-2; D is undetermined. This CDR3 comprises 14 residues. V was pared by 4 bases and J by 8 bases, with 20 bases between. Germline V gene sequence: CDR1 GTSNPN, CDR2 SVGIG (reference sequence). The CDR3 loop is CAWTLVGRARGYTF. CDR3 coding DNA: TGTGCCTGGACACTCGTTGGACGGGCAAGAGGCTACACCTTC.

This sequence joins TRBV20-1 and TRBJ1-4; D not certain. The germline V gene has CDR1 DFQATT and CDR2 SNEGSKA (reference sequence). Trimming shortened V by 0 bases and J by 3 bases, and 11 bases separated the two germline ends. CDR3 size: 15 residues. The CDR3 sequence: CSARDSPWSNEKLFF. CDR3 bases: TGCAGTGCTAGAGATTCCCCCTGGTCTAATGAAAAACTGTTTTTT.

The rearrangement links TRBV5-1 to TRBJ2-3; the match to TRBD1 covers 9 bases. V was pared by 4 bases and J by 3 bases, with 9 bases of the junction left unmatched. This CDR3 has 16 amino acids. Germline lookup yields CDR1 SGHRS and CDR2 YFSETQ. The CDR3 DNA reads TGCGCCAGCAGCAGTACCACAGGGGGCAGGACAGATACGCAGTATTTT. It codes for CASSSTTGGRTDTQYF.

This sequence joins TRBV5-6 and TRBJ2-1; 11 bases agree with TRBD1. CDR1 and CDR2 (germline): SGHDT, YYEEEE. The CDR3 runs 14 residues. Losses at the gene ends were 7 bases for V and 7 bases for J; bases not matched to a gene: 7. CDR3: CASAKGQGGNEQFF. In nucleotides, the CDR3 is TGTGCCAGCGCAAAGGGACAGGGGGGGAATGAGCAGTTCTTC.

The chain recombines TRBV20-1 with TRBJ1-4; no firm D call. CDR3 length: 15 amino acids. The germline V gene has CDR1 DFQATT and CDR2 SNEGSKA (reference sequence). V shed 1 base and J shed 3 bases, with 12 bases lying between them. The CDR3 region has the DNA TGCAGTGCTAGAGGGGCATTCTGGGCTAATGAAAAACTGTTTTTT. Encoded protein: CSARGAFWANEKLFF.

The chain links TRBV7-6 to TRBJ1-2; D is possibly TRBD1 (5 bases). The germline V gene encodes CDR1 SGHVS and CDR2 FNYEAQ. With 5 bases removed from V and 4 bases from J, the gap between germline ends came to 23 bases. The CDR3 is 17 amino acids. The CDR3 coding sequence is TGTGCCAGCAGCCGGACGGGACGGAGGATGGAAATCTATGGCTACACCTTC. It translates to CASSRTGRRMEIYGYTF. The full variable domain, in which reference TRBV7-6 and TRBJ1-2 provide the parts outside the CDR3, is GAGVSQSPRYKVTKRGQDVALRCDPISGHVSLYWYRQALGQGPEFLTYFNYEAQQDKSGLPNDRFSAERPEGSISTLTIQRTEQRDSAMYRCASSRTGRRMEIYGYTFGSGTRLTVV.

This chain connects TRBV20-1 to TRBJ1-1; D uncertain. The CDR3 length is 15 residues. Germline CDR1 DFQATT, CDR2 SNEGSKA (reference sequence). V was trimmed by 0 bases and J by 0 bases, leaving 11 bases between them. DNA for the CDR3: TGCAGTGCTAGAGATCCGAGGGCGGTGAACACTGAAGCTTTCTTT. It yields the protein CSARDPRAVNTEAFF.

The chain recombines TRBV6-5 with TRBJ2-5, with D possibly being TRBD1 or TRBD2 (5 bases each). Trimming cost V 5 bases and J 7 bases, with 17 bases left between them. This CDR3 contains 14 residues. In germline, CDR1 is MNHEY, CDR2 SVGAGI. The CDR3 protein is CASSQTVSGGTQYF. The CDR3 DNA sequence: TGTGCCAGCAGTCAGACAGTGTCTGGGGGGACCCAGTACTTC.

Written as DNA, the CDR3 is TGTGCCAGCAGTTTCGGGGTAGGGATAAATGAGCAGTTCTTC. Its translation: CASSFGVGINEQFF. The V and J genes are TRBV27 and TRBJ2-1; TRBD2 is a possible D gene (5 bases). The CDR3 extends over 14 amino acids. V shed 3 bases and J shed 7 bases, with 13 bases lying between them. Germline values: CDR1 MNHEY, CDR2 SMNVEV (reference sequence).

The rearrangement uses TRBV6-5 and TRBJ2-7, with 10 bases aligning to TRBD1. The CDR3 length is 14 residues. Germline V gene sequence: CDR1 MNHEY, CDR2 SVGAGI. V gave up 6 bases and J gave up 3 bases; unmatched junction bases: 5. The CDR3 spells CASRKGQGRYEQYF. The CDR3 nucleotides read TGTGCCAGCAGAAAGGGACAGGGGCGCTACGAGCAGTACTTC.

This rearrangement joins TRBV5-4 to TRBJ1-1; tentatively, D is TRBD1 (6 bases). Trimming took 4 bases from V and 3 from J, leaving 16 bases between them. Germline CDR1 SGHNT, CDR2 YYREEE (reference sequence). This CDR3 comprises 15 residues. CDR3 in DNA: TGTGCCAGCAGCCGATTCGGAGGGGGTTACACTGAAGCTTTCTTT. It specifies CASSRFGGGYTEAFF.

The J gene is TRBJ2-7, the V gene TRBV5-6; TRBD1 aligns across 9 bases. The germline V gene encodes CDR1 SGHDT and CDR2 YYEEEE. Trimming removed 3 bases from V and 3 bases from J; junction bases left unmatched: 13. The CDR3 totals 17 residues. The CDR3 coding sequence is TGTGCCAGCAGCTCGGAGGAGAGGACAGGGGTGAGCTACGAGCAGTACGTC. It codes for CASSSEERTGVSYEQYV.

The rearrangement links TRBV2 to TRBJ2-2; no clear D gene. The ends were cut back, 6 bases at V and 6 bases at J, with 14 bases in the middle. Germline V CDR1 and CDR2: SNHLY, FYNNEI. The CDR3 totals 14 residues. This chain's CDR3 is CASSLTVFPGELFF. The DNA for the CDR3 is TGTGCCAGCAGCCTTACCGTTTTTCCCGGGGAGCTGTTTTTT.

The V and J genes are TRBV6-6 and TRBJ2-1; D gene ambiguous. V lost 5 bases and J lost 9, with 17 bases in between. The CDR3 covers 14 residues. Germline values: CDR1 MNHNY, CDR2 SVGAGI (reference sequence). The CDR3 nucleotides are TGTGCCAGCAGTCTTGATCGTCCCCCCGCTGAGCAGTTCTTC. Translated: CASSLDRPPAEQFF.

The chain combines TRBV20-1 with TRBJ2-1; 9 bases fit TRBD2. CDR3 length: 14 amino acids. The V gene end was trimmed by 5 bases and the J gene end by 4 bases; junction bases not matched to a gene: 6. Per the germline V gene, CDR1 is DFQATT and CDR2 is SNEGSKA (reference sequence). The CDR3 DNA reads as TGCAGTGCTTCCCCGGGACTAGCATACAATGAGCAGTTCTTC. It codes for CSASPGLAYNEQFF.

The chain recombines TRBV3-1 with TRBJ2-3, with 10 bases matching TRBD2. The CDR3 runs 15 residues. J lost 5 bases, V lost 0 bases, and 2 bases had no gene match. Germline V gene data show CDR1 as LGHDT and CDR2 as YNNKEL (reference sequence). The CDR3 is CASSQEAGGLDTQYF. In DNA form, the CDR3 reads TGTGCCAGCAGCCAAGAAGCGGGAGGGCTAGATACGCAGTATTTT.

The chain uses TRBV29-1 and TRBJ1-4; D ambiguous. Germline loops: CDR1 SQVTM, CDR2 ANQGSEA. V lost 6 bases and J lost 0, with 8 bases in between. The CDR3 contains 13 residues. The DNA for the CDR3 is TGCAGCGTGCGGGCTGCAACTAATGAAAAACTGTTTTTT. Translation gives CSVRAATNEKLFF.

The chain recombines TRBV23-1 with TRBJ1-1; D possibly corresponds to TRBD1 (5 bases). TRBV23-1 is treated as an ORF (open reading frame) with a function not yet certain. Trimming removed 2 bases at V and 0 bases at J, with 13 bases between. The CDR3 spans 16 residues. The CDR3 DNA reads TGCGCCAGCAGTCAAATCCGACAGAGTATGAACACTGAAGCTTTCTTT. Translated: CASSQIRQSMNTEAFF.

The CDR3 DNA is TGTGCGGGGGGGGGTTTATCTGGAAACACCATATATTTT. Translating gives CAGGGLSGNTIYF. This rearrangement joins TRBV2 to TRBJ1-3, with a possible D match to TRBD1 (5 bases). The CDR3 is 13 residues long. CDR1 is SNHLY, CDR2 FYNNEI, per germline.